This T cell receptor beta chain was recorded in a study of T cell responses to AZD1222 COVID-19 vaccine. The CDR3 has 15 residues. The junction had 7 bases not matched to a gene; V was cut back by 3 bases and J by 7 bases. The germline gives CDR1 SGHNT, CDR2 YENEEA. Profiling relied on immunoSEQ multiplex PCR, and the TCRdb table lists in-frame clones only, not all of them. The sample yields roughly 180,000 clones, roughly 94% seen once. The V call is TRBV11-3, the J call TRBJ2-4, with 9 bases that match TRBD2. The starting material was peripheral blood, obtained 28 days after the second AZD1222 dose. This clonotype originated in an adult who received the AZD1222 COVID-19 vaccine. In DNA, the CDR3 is TGTGCCAGCAGCTTTAGCGGGGGCGGGGGGAACATTCAGTACTTC. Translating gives CASSFSGGGGNIQYF.